Sequencing of this T cell receptor (beta chain) was carried out in a study of Tregs in tolerant kidney transplant recipients. General study points: No direct test of biological reproducibility was done here. Few patients were studied, so findings need validation in larger groups.

Method: immunoSEQ multiplex PCR; TCRdb's copy keeps in-frame clones and lacks some. The sample consists of some 250,000 clones, about four fifths of them appearing once. Losses at the gene ends were 6 bases for V and 1 base for J; bases not matched to a gene: 5. The CDR3 extends over 14 amino acids. Germline V gives CDR1 SNHLY, CDR2 FYNNEI. Unstimulated Tregs (CD4+CD25+CD127-) and CD4+CD25- non-Tregs were sorted from PBMCs. This clone occurred once. Its antigen is not identified. The chain carries TRBV2 and TRBJ1-1; TRBD1 matches 7 bases. The sample taken for sequencing was CD4+ T cells from blood. This sequence was found in a human donor in good health. The DNA of the CDR3 is TGTGCCAGCAGGCGGGACAGCGGGAACACTGAAGCTTTCTTT. It is translated as CASRRDSGNTEAFF.